The 19 T cell receptor beta chains given below trace back to one sample, sequenced in a study of radiation and T cells in renal cell carcinoma. Only in-frame clones appear in the TCRdb table, and some are missing; sequencing was by immunoSEQ multiplex PCR. The table has 100,000 to 150,000 clones, roughly 91% seen once. Time point indicated: blood 2 weeks post-SBRT. Treatment here: 15 Gy SBRT to primary tumor, nephrectomy 4 weeks later. The material sequenced was blood, taken from a patient whose treatment included radiotherapy and nephrectomy. Receptors were obtained from an older woman with renal cell carcinoma.

The chain has TRBV19 and TRBJ1-4; perhaps TRBD1 as D (5 bases). CDR1 is LNHDA, CDR2 SQIVND, per germline (reference sequence). V was shortened by 5 bases and J by 2 bases, with 12 bases between the two germline ends. This CDR3 is built from 15 residues. DNA of the CDR3: TGTGCCAGTAGTCCGGGACGTTTGACTAATGAAAAACTGTTTTTT. The encoded protein is CASSPGRLTNEKLFF.

V gene TRBV5-4 combines with J gene TRBJ2-1, with 14 bases fitting TRBD2. The ends lost 4 bases at V and 4 bases at J; junction bases unmatched: 4. CDR1 and CDR2 (germline): SGHNT, YYREEE (reference sequence). The CDR3 is 16 amino acids. The CDR3 loop reads CASSMTSGGVYNEQFF. The CDR3 DNA follows: TGTGCCAGCAGCATGACTAGCGGGGGGGTTTACAATGAGCAGTTCTTC. The full variable domain, with the rest looked up from reference TRBV5-4 and TRBJ2-1, is ETGVTQSPTHLIKTRGQQVTLRCSSQSGHNTVSWYQQALGQGPQFIFQYYREEENGRGNFPPRFSGLQFPNYSSELNVNALELDDSALYLCASSMTSGGVYNEQFFGPGTRLTVL.

This chain joins TRBV7-3 and TRBJ2-3; TRBD2 aligns across 8 bases. The CDR3 is 16 amino acids. The germline V gene encodes CDR1 SGHTA and CDR2 FQGTGA. With V trimmed by 4 bases and J by 0 bases, 6 bases remained unmatched. CDR3 nucleotides: TGTGCCAGCAGCTCGAACGGGGGGGCGAGCACAGATACGCAGTATTTT. It codes for CASSSNGGASTDTQYF.

The chain has TRBV19 and TRBJ2-3; D tentatively fits TRBD1 or TRBD2 (5 bases each). CDR3 length: 14 amino acids. Trimming left V 10 bases short and J 5 bases short, with 19 bases between. Germline V CDR1 and CDR2: LNHDA, SQIVND (reference sequence). DNA of the CDR3: TGTGCCACTCGGGACGGTGTAAGAGGAGATACGCAGTATTTT. Translating gives CATRDGVRGDTQYF. Using reference TRBV19 and TRBJ2-3 for the parts outside the CDR3, the full variable domain is DGGITQSPKYLFRKEGQNVTLSCEQNLNHDAMYWYRQDPGQGLRLIYYSQIVNDFQKGDIAEGYSVSREKKESFPLTVTSAQKNPTAFYLCATRDGVRGDTQYFGPGTRLTVL.

This chain uses TRBV4-2 with TRBJ1-2; D is possibly TRBD1 (5 bases). Trimming removed 0 bases from V and 8 bases from J, with 13 bases in between. Germline V gene data show CDR1 as LGHNA and CDR2 as YNFKEQ. The CDR3 is made up of 14 amino acids. The CDR3 DNA is TGTGCCAGCAGCCAAGATCTGGGGGTAGGGGGCTACACCTTC. This sequence encodes CASSQDLGVGGYTF.

This chain connects TRBV6-5 to TRBJ1-1; 11 nucleotides match TRBD1. Losses at the gene ends were 5 bases for V and 4 bases for J; bases not matched to a gene: 6. Per germline, CDR1 MNHEY and CDR2 SVGAGI. The CDR3 has 15 amino acids. The CDR3 loop is CASSKRTGGVTEAFF. In DNA form, the CDR3 reads TGTGCCAGCAGTAAACGGACAGGGGGCGTCACTGAAGCTTTCTTT.

The chain joins TRBV5-1 to TRBJ2-7, with D tentatively TRBD1 (7 bases). From germline, CDR1 is SGHRS and CDR2 YFSETQ. The germline V and J ends were trimmed by 1 base and 5 bases, with 13 bases remaining between them. The CDR3 loop spans 14 amino acids. The CDR3 DNA reads TGCGCCAGCAGCTTGCCGACAGGGAGGAACGAGCAGTACTTC. The encoded protein is CASSLPTGRNEQYF.

J is TRBJ1-2 and V is TRBV7-2; TRBD1 might be the D (6 bases). The V gene lost 5 bases and the J gene lost 6 bases, with 19 bases spanning the gap. This CDR3 has 15 residues. Per the germline V gene, CDR1 is SGHTA and CDR2 is FQGNSA. The CDR3, as DNA: TGTGCCAGCAGCCCACGGACAGCCTTAGGTGATGGCTACACCTTC. Amino acids: CASSPRTALGDGYTF. Complete variable domain (other parts from reference TRBV7-2 and TRBJ1-2): GAGVSQSPSNKVTEKGKDVELRCDPISGHTALYWYRQSLGQGLEFLIYFQGNSAPDKSGLPSDRFSAERTGGSVSTLTIQRTQQEDSAVYLCASSPRTALGDGYTFGSGTRLTVV.

V is TRBV9 and J is TRBJ2-2, with a tentative D call TRBD2 (6 bases). The CDR3 consists of 14 residues. CDR1 and CDR2 from the germline V gene are SGDLS and YYNGEE. V lost 4 bases, J lost 6 bases, and 13 bases lay in between. The CDR3 DNA reads TGTGCCAGCAGCCCCCGGGGGTTTGCCGGGGAGCTGTTTTTT. It is translated as CASSPRGFAGELFF.

V gene TRBV7-2 combines with J gene TRBJ1-6, with TRBD1 identical over 7 bases. CDR3 length: 14 residues. With 6 bases clipped from V and 4 bases from J, the junction kept 3 bases outside the gene matches. The germline CDR1 and CDR2 sequences are SGHTA and FQGNSA. CDR3 protein: CASSSGGYNSPLHF. The CDR3 nucleotides read TGTGCCAGCAGTTCAGGGGGATATAATTCACCCCTCCACTTT.

The V call is TRBV15, the J call TRBJ1-5; no clear D. Trimming removed 2 bases from V and 5 bases from J, with 7 bases in between. The germline V gene encodes CDR1 LNHNV and CDR2 YYDKDF (reference sequence). The CDR3 length is 13 residues. CDR3 sequence (DNA): TGTGCCACCAGCAGACGGACTCATCAGCCCCAGCATTTT. This gives the protein CATSRRTHQPQHF.

The J gene is TRBJ1-5, the V gene TRBV30, with 9 bases lining up with TRBD1. V was pared by 3 bases and J by 6 bases, with 6 bases of the junction left unmatched. There are 14 residues in the CDR3. Germline CDR1 GTSNPN, CDR2 SVGIG (reference sequence). CDR3 sequence reads: CAWRGTGPGQPQHF. For the CDR3, the DNA is TGTGCCTGGAGAGGGACAGGGCCAGGTCAGCCCCAGCATTTT.

The V and J genes are TRBV29-1 and TRBJ1-1; 8 positions agree with TRBD1. V shed 6 bases and J 1 base; nucleotides not matched to a gene: 7. Germline lookup yields CDR1 SQVTM and CDR2 ANQGSEA. This CDR3 is 14 amino acids long. The CDR3 reads CSVHRQGSNTEAFF. The DNA for the CDR3 is TGCAGCGTCCATCGACAGGGGTCGAACACTGAAGCTTTCTTT.

The V call is TRBV19, the J call TRBJ1-2; maybe TRBD1 (6 bases). The length of the CDR3 is 13 residues. The germline CDR1 and CDR2 sequences are LNHDA and SQIVND (reference sequence). V was pared by 7 bases and J by 2 bases, with 11 bases between. CDR3 region: CASKRGANYGYTF. The CDR3 DNA is TGTGCCAGTAAAAGGGGGGCAAACTATGGCTACACCTTC.

A few counts support this clone. The genes are TRBV6-5 and TRBJ1-5; D call uncertain. The length of the CDR3 is 14 residues. Germline V gene data show CDR1 as MNHEY and CDR2 as SVGAGI. V was cut by 2 bases and J by 3 bases, with 8 bases left in between. The CDR3 here is CASSYGRNNQPQHF. CDR3 nucleotides: TGTGCCAGCAGTTACGGGAGAAACAATCAGCCCCAGCATTTT.

This chain joins TRBV19 and TRBJ2-1; the match to TRBD2 covers 12 bases. This CDR3 is 14 amino acids long. J lost 9 bases, V lost 7 bases, and 7 bases had no gene match. Per germline, CDR1 LNHDA and CDR2 SQIVND (reference sequence). This CDR3 is CASKRTSGEVEQFF. In nucleotides, the CDR3 is TGTGCCAGTAAACGGACTAGCGGGGAAGTTGAGCAGTTCTTC.

V usage is TRBV5-4 and J usage is TRBJ1-2; 9 nucleotides align to TRBD1. The germline V gene encodes CDR1 SGHNT and CDR2 YYREEE (reference sequence). The CDR3 runs 15 residues. V lost 0 bases to trimming and J lost 4 bases; unmatched junction nucleotides: 4. The CDR3: CASSLVGQGGYGYTF. In DNA form, the CDR3 reads TGTGCCAGCAGCTTGGTGGGACAGGGCGGCTATGGCTACACCTTC.

The chain joins TRBV10-3 to TRBJ2-1, with 14 bases that match TRBD2. The CDR3 runs to 18 residues. Trimming removed 1 base from V and 5 bases from J; junction bases left unmatched: 7. CDR1 ENHRY and CDR2 SYGVKD come from the germline V gene. The CDR3 spells CAISEYQTSGGADNEQFF. The CDR3 DNA reads as TGTGCCATCAGTGAGTACCAGACTAGCGGGGGGGCGGACAATGAGCAGTTCTTC.

DNA for the CDR3: TGTGCCAGCCTAACAGGATATAATTCACCCCTCCACTTT. It encodes CASLTGYNSPLHF. The rearrangement uses TRBV25-1 and TRBJ1-6; D might be TRBD1 (5 bases). V was shortened by 8 bases and J by 4 bases, with 9 bases between the two germline ends. This CDR3 has 13 residues. Germline-derived CDR1 and CDR2 are MGHDK and SYGVNS.